The T cell receptor beta chain described here comes from a study of CDR3 diversity in severe acne (dated by TCRdb to between 2019 and 2020). The CDR3 covers 15 residues, taking in both the cysteine and the phenylalanine. Only the CDR3 portion is preserved as DNA: 45 bases, with reading frame beginning at the first base. The germline V gene sets CDR1 to SGHRS and CDR2 to YFSETQ. The library came from PCR. The listed sequencing device is Illumina HiSeq 2000. TCRdb reran the public reads through fastp at Q25 and MiXCR, keeping productive beta chains. Records with the same CDR3 protein are collapsed into one entry carrying the most frequent genes and DNA. Present in this sample are approximately 79,000 distinct CDR3 sequences, 45% to 50% of which were seen just once. Of the sample, roughly 9.1% is held by the ten largest clones. In this sample, this clonotype turned up once. Its antigen remains unidentified. An end of the junction differs from the germline gene, which may be a read error.

Material for sequencing was blood. The sequence derives from a male donor in good health, serving as a control. The rearrangement combines TRBV5-1 with TRBJ2-7; TRBD2 agrees with 13 junctional bases. This receptor has the CDR3 CASSAGTSGMNEQSF. In nucleotides, the sequence is TGTGCCAGCAGCGCCGGGACTAGCGGGATGAATGAGCAGTCCTTC. Extended through the reference TRBV5-1 and TRBJ2-7 proteins, this CDR3 yields the full variable domain: KAGVTQTPRYLIKTRGQQVTLSCSPISGHRSVSWYQQTPGQGLQFLFEYFSETQRNKGNFPGRFSGRQFSNSRSEMNVSTLELGDSALYLCASSAGTSGMNEQSFGPGTRLTVT.